This TCR beta chain was recovered during a study of T cells in Graves' hyperthyroidism and ophthalmopathy (dated by TCRdb to between 2018 and 2021). About the study as a whole: Peripheral blood samples were taken at initial diagnosis, before any treatment was given. To identify distinguishing TCR V-J signatures, a discovery cohort of around 98 patients was used, comprising approximately 40 with Graves' ophthalmopathy and some 60 with stable Graves' hyperthyroidism. Prospective prediction of ophthalmopathy was tested in an independent validation cohort of under 20 hyperthyroidism patients and some 17 patients who later progressed to ophthalmopathy. The 100 or so discovery patients were divided at random into training and test sets in a 7:3 ratio. The study also compared thyroid tissue and blood T-cell repertoires from a handful of Graves' hyperthyroidism patients. Once sampling was done, hyperthyroidism patients were given methimazole at a starting dose of 30 mg daily, whereas ophthalmopathy patients were given high-dose intravenous methylprednisolone. TCR Vbeta CDR3 sequencing of 130 to 150 peripheral blood samples (under 45 ophthalmopathy, 75 hyperthyroidism and approximately 17 progressor patients) is reported in the paper. The full study reports these points: In validation, the model predicted progression to ophthalmopathy with around 71% sensitivity and less than 75% specificity, a median of roughly seven months before onset. Blood samples also contained most of the expanded thyroid clonotypes (frequency above 0.001), which suggests that blood repertoires may reflect thyroid immune responses. Sample size was not statistically predetermined, and investigators were not blinded to group allocation. A 13 V-J signature model separated ophthalmopathy from stable hyperthyroidism, with approximately 86% sensitivity and 81% to 82% specificity in cross-validation and 80%/75% in testing.

V has 5 bases trimmed and J has 4 bases trimmed; junction bases matching no gene number 8. Taken from cysteine to phenylalanine, the CDR3 has 15 residues. The DNA shown is the 45-base CDR3, in frame from base 1. CDR1 SGHTA and CDR2 FQGNSA are derived from the germline V gene. Stable Graves' hyperthyroidism was defined as no progression to ophthalmopathy during 18 months of follow-up. Hyperthyroidism patients were aged 18 to 65 years and newly diagnosed, with disease duration of less than 2 months. Patients with uncontrolled infections, other autoimmune diseases, pregnancy or lactation were excluded. Diagnoses relied on clinical symptoms, serum thyroxine and TRAb, thyroid ultrasound and orbital computed tomography. PBMCs were separated from over 9 ml of fresh peripheral blood using Ficoll-Paque density gradient centrifugation. Trizol reagent was used to extract total RNA, and RNA quality was then checked on an Agilent 2100 Bioanalyzer.

The TCR beta CDR3 regions were amplified from the RNA transcripts. The TCR CDR3 was subjected to a first round of RT-PCR using the HTBI primer set and the Qiagen OneStep RT-PCR kit. The libraries were constructed in a second round of multiplex PCR and then size-selected and purified. Libraries were sequenced paired-end with 100 bp reads on an Illumina HiSeq2000. Per the source publication's procedure: Raw data were processed with SOAPnuke, discarding reads with adapters, uncalled bases, mean Phred below 15, or no exact constant-primer or identifier match. COPE v1.2.5 was used to merge the high-quality paired reads, and each unique nucleotide sequence was defined as a clonotype. Clonotypes were aligned to IMGT TRBV, TRBD and TRBJ reference segments using MiTCR v1.1. The analysis was restricted to V-J combinations with a frequency above 0.0001, which together covered 99% to 99.2% of the repertoires. The TCS score was defined as the ratio of F50 (clonal expansion) to E x V (chaos), calculated using BLOSUM62-based TCRdist between CDR3 peptides within each V-J. Welch's t-statistics and random forest reduced 514 V-J features to around 14, which were used in a naive Bayes classifier (R e1071). TCRdb reworked the public reads: Q25 trimming with fastp, MiXCR clone assembly, productive beta chains retained. Rows are unified per CDR3 protein, each entry keeping the most common DNA and genes. TCRdb, not the original authors, processed these V and J calls. The sample has 350,000 to 400,000 distinct CDR3 sequences on record, 15% of them singletons. Around a third of the sample is in the top ten clones.

This clonotype has just one count. Its antigen is still unknown. Per-base qualities were not stored, and no clone one base away is much larger. A solitary read yields weak support. The TCR comes from a woman in her thirties with Graves' hyperthyroidism. Sequenced sample: blood. Here the chain combines TRBV7-2 and TRBJ2-7; TRBD1 fits 10 bases in the junction. CDR3 loop: CASSAPGTGDYEQYF. The base sequence is TGTGCCAGCAGCGCCCCCGGGACAGGGGATTACGAGCAGTACTTC.